Detailed here is one T cell receptor beta chain. The sample comes from a study of CD8 T cells in Susac syndrome. An input of about 0.45 to 1 ug of RNA was subjected to reverse transcription using random hexamers. TCRdb re-called the immunoSEQ multiplex PCR reads through MiXCR, storing one row per CDR3 protein. The sample shows 200,000 to 300,000 distinct CDR3 sequences, approximately 92% of them seen only once. The CDR3 contains 14 residues. The junction had 5 bases not matched to a gene; V was cut back by 4 bases and J by 1 base. The germline V gene has CDR1 DFQATT and CDR2 SNEGSKA (reference sequence).

The sequencing input was CD4+ T cells from PBMCs. This receptor was obtained from a human donor with multiple sclerosis. The rearrangement links TRBV20-1 to TRBJ1-1, with TRBD1 matching 8 bases. The CDR3 loop is CSATRTGPNTEAFF. The CDR3 coding sequence is TGCAGTGCTACCCGGACAGGGCCGAACACTGAAGCTTTCTTT.